A selection of T cell receptor beta chains follows, all from one sample in a study of cytomegalovirus exposure and HLA in healthy donors. The data were produced by immunoSEQ multiplex PCR, yet TCRdb's version contains in-frame clones alone and is incomplete. The table includes roughly 220,000 clones, over 70% detected once. Sequencing used PBMCs. Every receptor here comes from a woman in her twenties or thirties in good health and CMV-seropositive. The CDR3 runs from the conserved cysteine through the conserved F or W. Each record gives: clone size, J gene, V gene, D gene, CDR3 DNA, CDR3 protein. A D gene is named only where the DNA matches it firmly. Part of the rows lack a size; the others show once, few, many or a class for expanded clones.

- TRBJ2-5 TRBV7-6 - TGTGCCAGCAGCCTAACAGGGCTGGAGACCCAGTACTTC CASSLTGLETQYF
- TRBJ1-4 TRBV6-5 - TGTGCCAGCAGTTACTCGAATGGGGGTGAAAAACTGTTTTTT CASSYSNGGEKLFF
- TRBJ2-7 TRBV5-1 - TGCGCCAGCAGCCAGAGCTCCTACGAGCAGTACTTC CASSQSSYEQYF
few TRBJ2-7 TRBV18 - TGTGCCAGCTCACCTTCGGCAGTTGGCTACGAGCAGTACTTC CASSPSAVGYEQYF
- TRBJ2-7 TRBV6-1 - TGTGCCAGCAGTCCACAGGTCTCCTACGAGCAGTACTTC CASSPQVSYEQYF
- TRBJ1-4 TRBV30 - TGTGCCTGGAGTCCGGGTGGGGCAGGGGAAAAACTGTTTTTT CAWSPGGAGEKLFF
- TRBJ1-4 TRBV30 - TGTGCCTGGGCCAAACCCAACCCGGGGGGTAATGAAAAACTGTTTTTT CAWAKPNPGGNEKLFF
- TRBJ1-1 TRBV5-1 - TGCGCCAGCAGCTTGGTCTTCCAGGGAGTGAACACTGAAGCTTTCTTT CASSLVFQGVNTEAFF
- TRBJ2-2 TRBV18 - TGTGCCAGCTCACCACAGGGAGCGAACACCGGGGAGCTGTTTTTT CASSPQGANTGELFF
- TRBJ2-1 TRBV19 - TGTGCCAGTAGTATATCAGAGGGGGCGGGGTACAATGAGCAGTTCTTC CASSISEGAGYNEQFF
- TRBJ1-5 TRBV9 - TGTGCCAGCAGCGTAGCGGGGGTACAGGGTCAGCCCCAGCATTTT CASSVAGVQGQPQHF
- TRBJ2-3 TRBV2 TRBD2 TGTGCCAGCAGTGAAGCGCGGGGGGCGAAAGATACGCAGTATTTT CASSEARGAKDTQYF
few TRBJ2-5 TRBV7-2 - TGTGCCAGCAGCTTGAGAGAGGAGACCCAGTACTTC CASSLREETQYF
- TRBJ1-1 TRBV5-1 TRBD1 TGCGCCAGCAGCTTACAGGGGGCCCACACTGAAGCTTTCTTT CASSLQGAHTEAFF
- TRBJ2-3 TRBV30 TRBD2 TGTGCCTGGAGCGAGGGAGCGGGAGGGACAGATACGCAGTATTTT CAWSEGAGGTDTQYF
few TRBJ2-7 TRBV27 TRBD2 TGTGCCAGCAGGGATCTAGCGGGAGCTTCCTCCTACGAGCAGTACTTC CASRDLAGASSYEQYF
- TRBJ2-1 TRBV6-5 TRBD2 TGTGCCAGCAAGGGACTAGCGGGAGACAGGGAGCAGTTCTTC CASKGLAGDREQFF
- TRBJ2-7 TRBV10-1 TRBD2 TGCGCCAGCAGCCCGGGACTAGCGGCTGGGCAGTACTTC CASSPGLAAGQYF
- TRBJ2-1 TRBV13 - TGTGCCAGCAGGAGCGTGGGAGGCAATGAGCAGTTCTTC CASRSVGGNEQFF
once TRBJ2-3 TRBV5-4 TRBD2 TGTGCCAGCAGCTTCGGCGGGAGTCGGGTCACAGATACGCAGTATTTT CASSFGGSRVTDTQYF
- TRBJ2-7 TRBV5-1 TRBD2 TGCGCCAGCAGCTTGAGGTCCGTAGCGGGAGTCCCCTACGAGCAGTACTTC CASSLRSVAGVPYEQYF
- TRBJ2-5 TRBV7-9 - TGTGCCAGCAGCCCTGCTAAAAGTTTGGAGACCCAGTACTTC CASSPAKSLETQYF
- TRBJ2-2 TRBV9 - TGTGCCAGCAGCTCAAGGACAGCCCGGAACACCGGGGAGCTGTTTTTT CASSSRTARNTGELFF
- TRBJ2-7 TRBV4-2 - TGTGCCAGCAGCCAAGACTCCGGACAGGGAGGGGGGTACGAGCAGTACTTC CASSQDSGQGGGYEQYF